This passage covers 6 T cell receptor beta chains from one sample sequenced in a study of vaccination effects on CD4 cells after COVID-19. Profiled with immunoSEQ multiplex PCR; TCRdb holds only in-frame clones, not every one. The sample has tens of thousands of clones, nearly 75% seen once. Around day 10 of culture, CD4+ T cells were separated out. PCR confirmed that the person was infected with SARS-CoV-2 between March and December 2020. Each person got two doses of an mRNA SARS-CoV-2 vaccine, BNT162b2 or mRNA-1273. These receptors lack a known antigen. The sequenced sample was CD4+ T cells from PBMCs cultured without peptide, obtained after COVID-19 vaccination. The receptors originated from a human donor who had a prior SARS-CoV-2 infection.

The CDR3 spells CASVLGRPGNTIYF. For the CDR3, the DNA is TGTGCCAGCGTACTAGGACGGCCTGGAAACACCATATATTTT. This chain uses TRBV28 with TRBJ1-3, with D unresolved. The CDR3 is 14 amino acids. Germline V lookup: CDR1 MDHEN, CDR2 SYDVKM. The germline V and J ends were trimmed by 8 bases and 2 bases, with 13 bases remaining between them.

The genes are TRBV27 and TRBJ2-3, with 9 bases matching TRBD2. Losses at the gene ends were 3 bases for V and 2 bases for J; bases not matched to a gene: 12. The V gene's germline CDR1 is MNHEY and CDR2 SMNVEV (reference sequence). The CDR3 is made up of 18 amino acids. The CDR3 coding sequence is TGTGCCAGCAGTTTCGGTAGCGGGAGATTGGTCGACACAGATACGCAGTATTTT. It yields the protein CASSFGSGRLVDTDTQYF.

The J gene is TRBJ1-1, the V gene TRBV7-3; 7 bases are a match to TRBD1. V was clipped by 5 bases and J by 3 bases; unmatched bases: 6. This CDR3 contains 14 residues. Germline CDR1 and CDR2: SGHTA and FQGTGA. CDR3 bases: TGTGCCAGCAGCCGCGGACAGGAAGACACTGAAGCTTTCTTT. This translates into CASSRGQEDTEAFF. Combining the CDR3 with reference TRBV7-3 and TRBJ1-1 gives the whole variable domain GAGVSQTPSNKVTEKGKYVELRCDPISGHTALYWYRQSLGQGPEFLIYFQGTGAADDSGLPNDRFFAVRPEGSVSTLKIQRTERGDSAVYLCASSRGQEDTEAFFGQGTRLTVV.

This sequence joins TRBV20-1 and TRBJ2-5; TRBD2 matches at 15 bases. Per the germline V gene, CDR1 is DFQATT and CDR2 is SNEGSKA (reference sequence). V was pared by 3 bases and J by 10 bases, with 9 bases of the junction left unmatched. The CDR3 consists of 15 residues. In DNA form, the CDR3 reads TGCAGTGCTAGTGGACTAGCGGGAGGGCCTTGGTTCCAGTACTTC. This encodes CSASGLAGGPWFQYF.

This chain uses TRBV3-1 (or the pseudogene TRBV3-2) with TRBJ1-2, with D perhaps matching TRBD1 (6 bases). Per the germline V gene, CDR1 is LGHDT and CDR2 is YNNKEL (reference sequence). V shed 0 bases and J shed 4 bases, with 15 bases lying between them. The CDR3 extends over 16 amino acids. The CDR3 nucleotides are TGTGCCAGCAGCCAAGATCACCGGGACAACTTCTATGGCTACACCTTC. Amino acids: CASSQDHRDNFYGYTF.

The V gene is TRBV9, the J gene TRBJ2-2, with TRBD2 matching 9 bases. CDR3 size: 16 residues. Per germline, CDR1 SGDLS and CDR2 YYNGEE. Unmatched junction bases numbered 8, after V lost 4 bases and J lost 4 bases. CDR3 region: CASSSLAGAGTGELFF. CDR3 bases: TGTGCCAGCAGCAGCTTAGCGGGAGCGGGCACCGGGGAGCTGTTTTTT.